The rows below give T cell receptor beta chains drawn from one sample of a study of shared clonotypes between healthy human individuals. Clones were sequenced by immunoSEQ multiplex PCR, and TCRdb holds only the in-frame ones, with some missing. The sample records about 980,000 clones, 76% being singletons. Material: memory CD4+ T cells sorted from blood. Receptor source: a man younger than 30 in good health. Each CDR3 is given with its conserved first and last residue. A D gene is named only where the DNA matches it firmly. A clone size is listed for some rows: how often the clone was seen (once, few, many), or a class if it is expanded.

len	d_gene	abundance	v_gene	j_gene	CDR3aa	CDR3nt
12	-	-	TRBV6-6	TRBJ1-2	CASTFDNYGYTF	TGTGCCAGCACCTTTGACAACTATGGCTACACCTTC
15	-	-	TRBV6-6	TRBJ2-7	CASSYSPQTSYEQYF	TGTGCCAGCAGTTATAGCCCTCAGACTTCCTACGAGCAGTACTTC
13	-	-	TRBV6-1	TRBJ2-7	CASSEVGLGGDYF	TGTGCCAGCAGTGAAGTGGGGTTAGGGGGAGATTACTTC
16	-	-	TRBV7-2	TRBJ2-4	CASSPPGRRPKNIQYF	TGTGCCAGCAGCCCCCCGGGACGGAGGCCCAAAAACATTCAGTACTTC
12	-	-	TRBV30	TRBJ1-6	CAWTVYNSPLHF	TGTGCTTGGACAGTCTATAATTCACCCCTCCACTTT
14	TRBD1	-	TRBV2	TRBJ1-1	CASSVRQGGTEAFF	TGTGCCAGCAGTGTTCGACAGGGGGGCACTGAAGCTTTCTTT
12	-	-	TRBV23-1	TRBJ1-5	CASSQHNQPQHF	TGCGCCAGCAGTCAACACAATCAGCCCCAGCATTTT
13	TRBD1	-	TRBV19	TRBJ2-3	CASSIQGAGTQYF	TGTGCCAGTAGTATCCAGGGGGCGGGTACGCAGTATTTT
14	-	-	TRBV5-6	TRBJ1-1	CASSLTGRDTEAFF	TGTGCCAGCAGCTTGACAGGGCGGGACACTGAAGCTTTCTTT
13	-	-	TRBV10-3	TRBJ2-7	CAISDLPWDEQYF	TGTGCCATCAGTGACTTACCCTGGGACGAGCAGTACTTC
15	TRBD2	-	TRBV7-9	TRBJ2-3	CASSSGTSATDTQYF	TGTGCCAGCAGCTCCGGGACTAGCGCTACAGATACGCAGTATTTT
12	-	few	TRBV7-7	TRBJ2-1	CASSRSEGEQFF	TGTGCTAGCAGCAGAAGTGAGGGTGAGCAGTTCTTC
16	-	once	TRBV28	TRBJ2-7	CASSPSGTGDSYEQYF	TGTGCCAGCAGTCCCTCCGGGACTGGCGATTCCTACGAGCAGTACTTC